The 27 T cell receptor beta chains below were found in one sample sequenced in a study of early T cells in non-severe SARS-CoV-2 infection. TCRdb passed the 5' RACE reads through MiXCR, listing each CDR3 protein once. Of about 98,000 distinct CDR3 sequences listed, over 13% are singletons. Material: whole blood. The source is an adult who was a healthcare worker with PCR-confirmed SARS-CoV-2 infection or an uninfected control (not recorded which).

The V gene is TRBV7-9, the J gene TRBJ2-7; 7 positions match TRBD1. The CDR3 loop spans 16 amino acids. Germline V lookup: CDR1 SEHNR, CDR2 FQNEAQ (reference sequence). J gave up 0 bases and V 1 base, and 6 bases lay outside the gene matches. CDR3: CASSLGRGQYSYEQYF. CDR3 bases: TGTGCCAGCAGCTTAGGAAGGGGACAGTACTCCTACGAGCAGTACTTC.

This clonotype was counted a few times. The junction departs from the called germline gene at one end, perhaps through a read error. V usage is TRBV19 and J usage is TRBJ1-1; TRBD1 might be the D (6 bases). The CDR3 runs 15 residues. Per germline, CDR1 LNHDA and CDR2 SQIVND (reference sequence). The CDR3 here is CASKPRGRGNPEAFF. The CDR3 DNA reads TGTGCCAGTAAGCCACGGGGGCGGGGGAACCCTGAAGCTTTCTTT.

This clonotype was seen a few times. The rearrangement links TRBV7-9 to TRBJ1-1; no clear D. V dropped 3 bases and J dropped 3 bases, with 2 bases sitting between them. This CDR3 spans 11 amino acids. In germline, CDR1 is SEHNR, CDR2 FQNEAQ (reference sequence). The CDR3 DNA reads TGTGCCAGCAGCTTCGACACTGAAGCTTTCTTT. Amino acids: CASSFDTEAFF. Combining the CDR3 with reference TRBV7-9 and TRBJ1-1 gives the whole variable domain DTGVSQNPRHKITKRGQNVTFRCDPISEHNRLYWYRQTLGQGPEFLTYFQNEAQLEKSRLLSDRFSAERPKGSFSTLEIQRTEQGDSAMYLCASSFDTEAFFGQGTRLTVV.

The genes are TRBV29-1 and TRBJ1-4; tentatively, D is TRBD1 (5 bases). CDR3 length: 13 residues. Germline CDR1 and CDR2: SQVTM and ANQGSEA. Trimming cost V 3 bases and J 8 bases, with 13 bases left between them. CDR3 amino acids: CSVERGVGEKLFF. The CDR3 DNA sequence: TGCAGCGTTGAGAGAGGGGTTGGAGAAAAACTGTTTTTT.

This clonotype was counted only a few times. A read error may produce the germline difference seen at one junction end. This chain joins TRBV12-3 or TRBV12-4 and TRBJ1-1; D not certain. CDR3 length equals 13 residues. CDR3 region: CASTLYGPTQAFF. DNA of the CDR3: TGTGCCAGCACCCTTTACGGTCCCACTCAAGCTTTCTTT.

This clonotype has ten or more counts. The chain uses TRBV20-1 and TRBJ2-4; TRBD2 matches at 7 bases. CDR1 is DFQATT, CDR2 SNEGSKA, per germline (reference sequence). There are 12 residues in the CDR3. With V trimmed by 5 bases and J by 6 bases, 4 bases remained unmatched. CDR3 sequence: CSAETSANIQYF. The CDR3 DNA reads TGCAGTGCTGAAACTAGCGCAAACATTCAGTACTTC.

CDR3 loop: CSATGTSDTDTQYF. The CDR3 DNA follows: TGCAGTGCCACCGGGACTAGCGACACAGATACGCAGTATTTT. This chain uses TRBV20-1 with TRBJ2-3; 10 nucleotides align to TRBD2. CDR3 size: 14 residues. CDR1 DFQATT and CDR2 SNEGSKA come from the germline V gene (reference sequence). Germline trimming cut 6 bases from V and 2 bases from J; bases unmatched to any gene: 5.

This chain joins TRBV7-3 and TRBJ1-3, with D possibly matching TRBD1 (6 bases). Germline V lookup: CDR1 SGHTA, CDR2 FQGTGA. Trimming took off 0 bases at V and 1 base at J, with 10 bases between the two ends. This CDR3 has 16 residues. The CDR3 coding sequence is TGTGCCAGCAGCTTAACGGGAGGGGGGTCTGGAAACACCATATATTTT. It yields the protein CASSLTGGGSGNTIYF. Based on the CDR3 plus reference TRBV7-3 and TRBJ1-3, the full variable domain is GAGVSQTPSNKVTEKGKYVELRCDPISGHTALYWYRQSLGQGPEFLIYFQGTGAADDSGLPNDRFFAVRPEGSVSTLKIQRTERGDSAVYLCASSLTGGGSGNTIYFGEGSWLTVV.

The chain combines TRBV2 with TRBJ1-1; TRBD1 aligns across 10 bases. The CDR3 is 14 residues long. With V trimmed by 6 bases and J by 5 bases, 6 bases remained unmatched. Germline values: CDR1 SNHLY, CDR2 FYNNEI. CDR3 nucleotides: TGTGCCAGCAGCGGAGACAGGGGGCTAACTGAAGCTTTCTTT. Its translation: CASSGDRGLTEAFF.

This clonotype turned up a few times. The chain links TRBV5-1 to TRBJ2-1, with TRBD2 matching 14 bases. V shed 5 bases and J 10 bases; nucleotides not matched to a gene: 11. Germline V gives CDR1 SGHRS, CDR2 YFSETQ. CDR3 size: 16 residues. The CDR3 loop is CASSPVGGLAGDEQFF. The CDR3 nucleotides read TGCGCCAGCAGTCCGGTTGGGGGACTAGCGGGAGACGAGCAGTTCTTC.

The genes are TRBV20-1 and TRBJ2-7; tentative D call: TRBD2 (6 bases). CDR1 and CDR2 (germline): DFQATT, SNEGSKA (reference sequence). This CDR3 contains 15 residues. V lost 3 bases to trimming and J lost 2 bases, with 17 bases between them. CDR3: CSASRGGRLPYEQYF. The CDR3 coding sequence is TGCAGTGCTAGTCGTGGAGGGAGGCTGCCCTACGAGCAGTACTTC.

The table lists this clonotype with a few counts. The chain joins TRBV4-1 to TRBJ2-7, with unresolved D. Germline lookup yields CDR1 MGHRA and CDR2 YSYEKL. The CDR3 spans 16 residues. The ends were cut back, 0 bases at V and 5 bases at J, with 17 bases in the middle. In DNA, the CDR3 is TGCGCCAGCAGCCAAGATATGAGACTCCTAAGCGACGAGCAGTACTTC. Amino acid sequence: CASSQDMRLLSDEQYF.

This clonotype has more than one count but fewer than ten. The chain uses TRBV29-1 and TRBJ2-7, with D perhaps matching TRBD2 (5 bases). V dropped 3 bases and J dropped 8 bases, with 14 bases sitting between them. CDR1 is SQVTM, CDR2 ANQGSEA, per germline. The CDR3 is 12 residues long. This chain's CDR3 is CSVDAGDTKQYF. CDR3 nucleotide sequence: TGCAGCGTTGACGCCGGGGATACGAAGCAGTACTTC.

The CDR3 sequence is CASSLSVAFF. The CDR3 DNA reads TGTGCCAGCAGCTTATCAGTAGCTTTCTTT. This chain uses TRBV11-2 with TRBJ1-1; D not resolved. Germline CDR1 is SGHAT and CDR2 is FQNNGV. V shed 2 bases and J shed 10 bases, with 5 bases lying between them. The CDR3 length is 10 residues. Looking up the rest from reference TRBV11-2 and TRBJ1-1 gives the full variable domain: EAGVAQSPRYKIIEKRQSVAFWCNPISGHATLYWYQQILGQGPKLLIQFQNNGVVDDSQLPKDRFSAERLKGVDSTLKIQPAKLEDSAVYLCASSLSVAFFGQGTRLTVV.

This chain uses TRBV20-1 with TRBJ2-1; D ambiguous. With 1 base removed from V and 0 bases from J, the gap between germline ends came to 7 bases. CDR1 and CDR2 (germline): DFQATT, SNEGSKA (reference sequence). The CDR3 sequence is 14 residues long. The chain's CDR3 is CSARALGSYNEQFF. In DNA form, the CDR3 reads TGCAGTGCTAGAGCCCTGGGCTCCTACAATGAGCAGTTCTTC.

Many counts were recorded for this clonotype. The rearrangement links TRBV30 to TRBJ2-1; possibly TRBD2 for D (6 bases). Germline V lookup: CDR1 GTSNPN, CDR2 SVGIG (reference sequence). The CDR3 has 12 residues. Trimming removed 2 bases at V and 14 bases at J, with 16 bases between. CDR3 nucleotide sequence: TGTGCCTGGAGTAGAATTAGCGGAGTAGAGTTCTTC. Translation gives CAWSRISGVEFF.

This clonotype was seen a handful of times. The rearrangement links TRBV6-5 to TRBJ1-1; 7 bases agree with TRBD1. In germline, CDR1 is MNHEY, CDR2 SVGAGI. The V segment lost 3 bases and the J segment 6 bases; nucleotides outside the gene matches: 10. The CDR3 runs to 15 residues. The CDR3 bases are TGTGCCAGCAGTTATTCCTCAGGGGGTAAAGCTGAAGCTTTCTTT. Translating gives CASSYSSGGKAEAFF.

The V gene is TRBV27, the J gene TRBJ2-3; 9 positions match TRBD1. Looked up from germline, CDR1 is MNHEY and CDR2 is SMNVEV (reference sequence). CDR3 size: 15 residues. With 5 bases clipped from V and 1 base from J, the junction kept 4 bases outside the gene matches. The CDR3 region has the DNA TGTGCCAGCAGTCACCGGGACAGGGGCACAGATACGCAGTATTTT. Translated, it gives CASSHRDRGTDTQYF.

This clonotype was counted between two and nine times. CDR3 sequence: CAISGERDSYEQYF. CDR3 DNA: TGTGCCATCAGTGGGGAGCGGGACTCCTACGAGCAGTACTTC. The chain recombines TRBV10-3 with TRBJ2-7; 7 bases align to TRBD2. The germline CDR1 and CDR2 sequences are ENHRY and SYGVKD. With 4 bases clipped from V and 0 bases from J, the junction kept 3 bases outside the gene matches. This CDR3 contains 14 residues.

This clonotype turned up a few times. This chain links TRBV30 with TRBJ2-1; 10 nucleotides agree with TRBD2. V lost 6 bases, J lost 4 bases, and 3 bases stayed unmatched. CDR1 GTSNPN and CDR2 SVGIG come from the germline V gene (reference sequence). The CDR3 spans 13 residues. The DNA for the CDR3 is TGTGCCTGCTCTAGCGGGAGTTACAATGAGCAGTTCTTC. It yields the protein CACSSGSYNEQFF. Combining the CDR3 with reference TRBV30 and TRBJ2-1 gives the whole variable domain SQTIHQWPATLVQPVGSPLSLECTVEGTSNPNLYWYRQAAGRGLQLLFYSVGIGQISSEVPQNLSASRPQDRQFILSSKKLLLSDSGFYLCACSSGSYNEQFFGPGTRLTVL.

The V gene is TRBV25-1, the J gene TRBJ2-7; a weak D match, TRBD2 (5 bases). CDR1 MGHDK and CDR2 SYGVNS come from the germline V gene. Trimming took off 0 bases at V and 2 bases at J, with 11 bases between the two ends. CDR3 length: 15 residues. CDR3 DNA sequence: TGTGCCAGCAGTGAATATGGGCGGCGGGCCTACGAGCAGTACTTC. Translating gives CASSEYGRRAYEQYF.

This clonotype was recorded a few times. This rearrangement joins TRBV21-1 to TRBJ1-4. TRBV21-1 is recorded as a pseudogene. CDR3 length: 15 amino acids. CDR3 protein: CASRGRASRRVKLFF. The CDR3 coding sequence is TGTGCCAGCAGGGGGAGGGCATCCCGGCGAGTGAAACTGTTTTTT.

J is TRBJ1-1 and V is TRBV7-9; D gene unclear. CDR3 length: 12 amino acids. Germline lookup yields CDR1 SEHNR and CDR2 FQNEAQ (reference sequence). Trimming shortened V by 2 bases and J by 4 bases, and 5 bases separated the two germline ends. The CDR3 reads CASSLKGTEAFF. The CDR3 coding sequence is TGTGCCAGCAGCTTAAAGGGCACTGAAGCTTTCTTT.

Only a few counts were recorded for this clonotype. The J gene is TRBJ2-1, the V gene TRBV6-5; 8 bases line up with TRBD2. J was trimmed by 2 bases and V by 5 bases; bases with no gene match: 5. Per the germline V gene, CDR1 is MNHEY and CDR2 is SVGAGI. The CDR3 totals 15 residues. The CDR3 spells CASSLSGNPYNEQFF. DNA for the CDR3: TGTGCCAGCAGTCTTAGCGGGAACCCCTACAATGAGCAGTTCTTC.

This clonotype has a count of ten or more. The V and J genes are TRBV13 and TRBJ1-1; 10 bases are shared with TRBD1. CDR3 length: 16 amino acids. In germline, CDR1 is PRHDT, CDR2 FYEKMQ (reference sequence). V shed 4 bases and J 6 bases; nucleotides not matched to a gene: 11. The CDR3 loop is CASSSFGQGDRAEAFF. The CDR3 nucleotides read TGTGCCAGCAGCTCGTTCGGACAGGGGGATCGCGCTGAAGCTTTCTTT.

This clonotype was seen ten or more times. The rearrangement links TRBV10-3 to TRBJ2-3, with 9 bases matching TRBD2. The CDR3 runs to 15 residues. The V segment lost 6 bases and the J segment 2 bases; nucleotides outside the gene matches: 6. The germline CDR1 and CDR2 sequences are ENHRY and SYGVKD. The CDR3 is CAISPSGVITDTQYF. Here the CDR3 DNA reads TGTGCCATCAGCCCTAGCGGGGTGATCACAGATACGCAGTATTTT.

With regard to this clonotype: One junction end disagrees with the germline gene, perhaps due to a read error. The CDR3 nucleotides are TGTGCCAGCACCATACAGGGTTTCTCCTACAATGAGCAGTCCTTC. Translation: CASTIQGFSYNEQSF. V and J are TRBV12-3 or TRBV12-4 and TRBJ2-1, with D possibly matching TRBD1 (6 bases). CDR3 length equals 15 residues.